The 18 T cell receptor beta chains in this list originate from one sample, sequenced in a study of T cell repertoires in cytomegalovirus infection. TCRdb re-called the reads with MiXCR, one entry per CDR3 protein. The sample shows fewer than 550,000 distinct CDR3 sequences, 16% of them seen only once. The sequencing sample was made of CD8+ T cells from PBMCs. These receptors were taken from a human donor in good health (CMV status not recorded). Some clones in this sample may be carry-over from other donors' samples.

This clonotype has at least ten counts. The chain links TRBV7-9 to TRBJ2-3, with 8 bases fitting TRBD1. J was trimmed by 1 base and V by 4 bases; bases with no gene match: 7. Germline CDR1 reads SEHNR; CDR2 reads FQNEAQ (reference sequence). This CDR3 region has 16 residues. Here the CDR3 reads CASSSPGGRGTDTQYF. The CDR3 DNA reads as TGTGCCAGCAGCTCCCCAGGGGGCAGAGGCACAGATACGCAGTATTTT.

This clonotype was seen a handful of times. The gene calls are TRBV9 and TRBJ2-3; a possible D gene is TRBD2 (6 bases). This CDR3 has 16 residues. V shed 3 bases and J shed 1 base, with 15 bases lying between them. Looked up from germline, CDR1 is SGDLS and CDR2 is YYNGEE. The CDR3, as DNA: TGTGCCAGCAGCGCCCGTAGCGGTGGGGGCACAGATACGCAGTATTTT. Its protein product is CASSARSGGGTDTQYF.

This clonotype was detected only a few times. The chain employs TRBV5-1 and TRBJ2-1, with a tentative D call TRBD1 (6 bases). The CDR3 is 13 residues long. V lost 4 bases to trimming and J lost 8 bases, with 13 bases between them. The germline V gene encodes CDR1 SGHRS and CDR2 YFSETQ. The CDR3 is CASSGYRADEQFF. Written as DNA, the CDR3 is TGCGCCAGCAGCGGTTACAGGGCCGATGAGCAGTTCTTC.

In this sample, this clonotype turned up a few times. The chain links TRBV7-3 to TRBJ2-5; the D gene is possibly TRBD1 (5 bases). This CDR3 contains 14 residues. Trimming took off 5 bases at V and 5 bases at J, with 15 bases between the two ends. CDR1 SGHTA and CDR2 FQGTGA come from the germline V gene. Here the CDR3 DNA reads TGTGCCAGCAGCCCACGCGACAGCCGGGAGACCCAGTACTTC. Translated, it gives CASSPRDSRETQYF.

This clonotype was recorded at least ten times. This chain links TRBV7-6 with TRBJ2-7; 7 bases line up with TRBD1. The V segment lost 0 bases and the J segment 3 bases; nucleotides outside the gene matches: 8. CDR1 is SGHVS, CDR2 FNYEAQ, per germline. This CDR3 is 16 amino acids long. This CDR3 is CASSLADRVYSYEQYF. The DNA for the CDR3 is TGTGCCAGCAGCTTAGCCGACAGGGTATACAGCTACGAGCAGTACTTC.

This clonotype was observed a handful of times. The chain uses TRBV6-4 and TRBJ2-3; TRBD2 might be the D (6 bases). This CDR3 region has 15 residues. V was cut by 0 bases and J by 3 bases, with 10 bases left in between. Germline CDR1 and CDR2: MRHNA and SNTAGT. DNA of the CDR3: TGTGCCAGCAGTGACTCCCCGGGACTTACAGATACGCAGTATTTT. Encoded protein: CASSDSPGLTDTQYF.

The chain has TRBV19 and TRBJ1-5; TRBD1 might be the D (5 bases). This CDR3 spans 16 amino acids. Germline values: CDR1 LNHDA, CDR2 SQIVND (reference sequence). With 6 bases removed from V and 1 base from J, the gap between germline ends came to 16 bases. The CDR3 nucleotides read TGTGCCAGTAGAGCCGGGACTCAGGGAAGCAATCAGCCCCAGCATTTT. Translation gives CASRAGTQGSNQPQHF.

This clonotype was recorded a few times. The chain joins TRBV10-3 to TRBJ2-7; TRBD2 aligns across 8 bases. J gave up 6 bases and V 8 bases, and 12 bases lay outside the gene matches. Germline CDR1 ENHRY, CDR2 SYGVKD. This CDR3 is built from 14 residues. This CDR3 reads CAISPGLELGEQYF. CDR3 nucleotide sequence: TGTGCCATCTCACCGGGACTAGAGCTTGGCGAGCAGTACTTC.

This clonotype was recorded many times. The chain combines TRBV7-9 with TRBJ2-2; TRBD2 matches at 9 bases. This CDR3 has 15 amino acids. J gave up 6 bases and V 3 bases, and 5 bases lay outside the gene matches. Germline loops: CDR1 SEHNR, CDR2 FQNEAQ (reference sequence). As DNA, the CDR3 is TGTGCCAGCAGCTTCGAGCGGGAGGAGGCCGGGGAGCTGTTTTTT. Its translation: CASSFEREEAGELFF.

This clonotype occurred many times. A read error is possible here, since a much larger clone lies one base away. The chain joins TRBV7-9 to TRBJ1-5; D gene ambiguous. This CDR3 spans 13 amino acids. Trimming pared 1 base from V and 3 bases from J, leaving 4 bases between. Germline CDR1 and CDR2: SEHNR and FQNEAQ (reference sequence). CDR3 nucleotide sequence: TGTGCCAGCAGCTTAGGGTACAATCAGCCCCAGCATTTT. This translates into CASSLGYNQPQHF.

This clonotype has only a few counts. The rearrangement uses TRBV3-1 and TRBJ2-7; TRBD1 matches at 7 bases. The CDR3 runs to 14 residues. In germline, CDR1 is LGHDT, CDR2 YNNKEL (reference sequence). V was clipped by 5 bases and J by 4 bases; unmatched bases: 8. In DNA form, the CDR3 reads TGTGCCAGCAGCTGGCCGGGACAGCCTTACGAGCAGTACTTC. Its translation is CASSWPGQPYEQYF.

This clonotype has at least ten counts. The chain combines TRBV7-2 with TRBJ2-1; 9 bases are a match to TRBD2. CDR3 length: 15 amino acids. J lost 4 bases, V lost 5 bases, and 6 bases had no gene match. CDR1 SGHTA and CDR2 FQGNSA come from the germline V gene. The CDR3 sequence: CASSPNSGGYNEQFF. CDR3 bases: TGTGCCAGCAGCCCAAATAGCGGGGGATACAATGAGCAGTTCTTC.

In regard to this clonotype: Possible read error: a much larger clone is one base away. The chain joins TRBV11-1 to TRBJ1-2; possibly TRBD1 for D (6 bases). The CDR3 has 13 residues. Germline CDR1 reads SGHAT; CDR2 reads FQDESV (reference sequence). In DNA, the CDR3 is TGTTCCAGCAGCTCCCGAGGGGGTAATGGCTACACCTTC. This codes for CSSSSRGGNGYTF.

The rearrangement joins TRBV27 to TRBJ1-1; 7 bases line up with TRBD1. The germline V gene encodes CDR1 MNHEY and CDR2 SMNVEV (reference sequence). The CDR3 is 13 residues long. With V trimmed by 5 bases and J by 5 bases, 5 bases remained unmatched. In nucleotides, the CDR3 is TGTGCCAGCAGTATCGGACAGGCAACTGAAGCTTTCTTT. Its translation is CASSIGQATEAFF.

This clonotype was detected ten times or more. The chain couples TRBV10-2 to TRBJ1-5; 7 bases are shared with TRBD1. Per germline, CDR1 WSHSY and CDR2 SAAADI. Losses at the gene ends were 6 bases for V and 3 bases for J; bases not matched to a gene: 8. The length of the CDR3 is 15 residues. CDR3 in DNA: TGCGCCAGCAGCCTAAGACAGGGTTACAATCAGCCCCAGCATTTT. Its translation is CASSLRQGYNQPQHF.

This clonotype has a count of ten or more. The V gene is TRBV2, the J gene TRBJ1-1; D might be TRBD1 (5 bases). The CDR3 spans 13 residues. The germline V gene encodes CDR1 SNHLY and CDR2 FYNNEI. The germline V and J ends were trimmed by 6 bases and 4 bases, with 12 bases remaining between them. The CDR3 DNA is TGTGCCAGCAGGGCGAGGGGTCTCACTGAAGCTTTCTTT. Translated, it gives CASRARGLTEAFF. Drawing the rest from reference TRBV2 and TRBJ1-1, the complete variable domain is EPEVTQTPSHQVTQMGQEVILRCVPISNHLYFYWYRQILGQKVEFLVSFYNNEISEKSEIFDDQFSVERPDGSNFTLKIRSTKLEDSAMYFCASRARGLTEAFFGQGTRLTVV.

This clonotype was detected many times. The CDR3 region has the DNA TGTGCTAGTAGCCTCCGGGGGAACACTGAAGCTTTCTTT. The encoded protein is CASSLRGNTEAFF. V usage is TRBV27 and J usage is TRBJ1-1; D not certain. Germline assignment: CDR1 MNHEY and CDR2 SMNVEV (reference sequence). The CDR3 length is 13 residues.

This clonotype was counted many times. The chain combines TRBV11-1 with TRBJ2-7; D may be TRBD1 (6 bases). V lost 4 bases and J lost 6, with 16 bases in between. This CDR3 has 14 amino acids. From germline, CDR1 is SGHAT and CDR2 FQDESV (reference sequence). Here the CDR3 reads CASSSGTLWFEQYF. The CDR3, as DNA: TGTGCCAGCAGCTCCGGGACACTATGGTTCGAGCAGTACTTC.